This is a list of T cell receptor beta chains from one sample in a study of cytomegalovirus exposure and HLA in healthy donors. Profiled with immunoSEQ multiplex PCR; TCRdb holds only in-frame clones, not every one. The sample comprises 150,000 to 200,000 clones, 68% of which are singletons, and 1.4% to 1.5% rests with the top ten. The specimen was PBMCs. The receptors here all came from a man aged 50-59 years in good health and CMV-seronegative. CDR3s include the opening cysteine and the closing phenylalanine or tryptophan. Each record gives: V gene, clone size, D gene, J gene, CDR3 protein, CDR3 DNA. D genes are given only for firm matches. Only part of the rows carry a size: once, few, many, or a class if the clone is expanded.

TRBV28	few	.	TRBJ2-2	CASSPLSGGRAPGELFF	TGTGCCAGCAGTCCACTCTCGGGGGGCAGGGCCCCCGGGGAGCTGTTTTTT
TRBV7-9	once	TRBD1	TRBJ1-6	CASRGQGDSPLHF	TGTGCCAGTAGGGGACAGGGAGACTCACCCCTCCACTTT
TRBV7-9	.	.	TRBJ1-4	CASSPPGVTNEKLFF	TGTGCCAGCAGCCCCCCAGGGGTGACTAATGAAAAACTGTTTTTT
TRBV5-4	.	.	TRBJ1-2	CASTPGAFGAYGYTF	TGTGCCAGCACCCCGGGAGCATTCGGGGCATATGGCTACACCTTC
TRBV18	.	.	TRBJ1-2	CASSPEGSNYGYTF	TGTGCCAGCTCACCAGAGGGCTCGAACTATGGCTACACCTTC
TRBV13	.	TRBD2	TRBJ2-1	CASSLSGGPYNEQFF	TGTGCCAGCAGTCTCAGCGGGGGGCCTTACAATGAGCAGTTCTTC
TRBV5-6	.	.	TRBJ1-1	CASSLYGRGPNTEAFF	TGTGCCAGCAGCTTGTACGGCAGGGGCCCGAACACTGAAGCTTTCTTT
TRBV15	.	.	TRBJ2-3	CATSRASQADTQYF	TGTGCCACCAGCAGGGCTTCACAGGCAGATACGCAGTATTTT
TRBV21-1	.	.	TRBJ2-6	CASSKEGPGANVLTF	TGTGCCAGCAGCAAAGAGGGGCCTGGGGCCAACGTCCTGACTTTC
TRBV6-5	.	.	TRBJ2-7	CASAYDRTSYEQYF	TGTGCCAGCGCCTACGACAGGACCTCCTACGAGCAGTACTTC
TRBV18	.	.	TRBJ2-5	CASSWTVSETQYF	TGTGCCAGCTCCTGGACAGTTAGTGAGACCCAGTACTTC
TRBV6-1	.	.	TRBJ1-1	CASSEVMNTEAFF	TGTGCCAGCAGTGAAGTTATGAACACTGAAGCTTTCTTT
TRBV5-1	.	.	TRBJ1-3	CASSLGQMDTIYF	TGCGCCAGCAGCTTAGGACAGATGGACACCATATATTTT
TRBV18	.	.	TRBJ2-7	CASSLRDTSSEQYF	TGTGCCAGCTCACTCCGGGACACTTCTTCCGAGCAGTACTTC
TRBV5-1	.	TRBD2	TRBJ2-7	CASSFDLAGRGEQYF	TGCGCCAGCAGCTTCGATCTAGCGGGGAGAGGCGAGCAGTACTTC
TRBV7-9	few	TRBD1	TRBJ1-4	CASSSTTGVTGEKLFF	TGTGCCAGCAGCTCGACAACAGGGGTGACGGGTGAAAAACTGTTTTTT
TRBV28	.	TRBD1	TRBJ1-2	CASSKDRGLGYTF	TGTGCCAGCAGTAAAGACAGGGGGCTTGGCTACACCTTC
TRBV7-9	.	.	TRBJ1-4	CASTSGATNEKLFF	TGTGCCAGCACGTCGGGAGCAACTAATGAAAAACTGTTTTTT
TRBV7-6	once	TRBD1	TRBJ1-2	CASSPVGQGHYGYTF	TGTGCCAGCAGCCCAGTGGGACAGGGCCACTATGGCTACACCTTC
TRBV2	.	.	TRBJ1-4	CASSEVKRTTNEKLFF	TGTGCCAGCAGTGAAGTTAAACGGACTACTAATGAAAAACTGTTTTTT
TRBV5-1	few	.	TRBJ1-3	CASSLGQGKGNTIYF	TGCGCCAGCAGCTTGGGGCAGGGAAAGGGAAACACCATATATTTT
TRBV28	.	TRBD2	TRBJ2-3	CASSPSSGGRYTQYF	TGTGCCAGCAGCCCCTCTAGCGGGGGGAGGTATACGCAGTATTTT
TRBV2	.	TRBD2	TRBJ2-3	CASRSTGGVADTQYF	TGTGCCAGCAGATCAACGGGGGGGGTCGCAGATACGCAGTATTTT
TRBV15	.	.	TRBJ2-6	CATSRDIVLTF	TGTGCCACCAGCAGAGATATCGTCCTGACTTTC
TRBV7-8	.	.	TRBJ1-1	CASSLAGEAFF	TGTGCCAGCAGCTTAGCCGGGGAAGCTTTCTTT
TRBV18	.	.	TRBJ2-2	CASSPGRENTGELFF	TGTGCCAGCTCACCAGGGCGGGAGAACACCGGGGAGCTGTTTTTT
TRBV6-5	.	.	TRBJ1-2	CASSYSSNYGYPF	TGTGCCAGCAGTTACTCATCAAACTATGGCTACCCCTTC
TRBV5-1	few	.	TRBJ2-7	CASSFDRMSSYEQYF	TGCGCCAGCAGTTTCGACAGGATGAGCTCCTACGAGCAGTACTTC
TRBV6-6	.	TRBD1	TRBJ2-3	CASSKGQGGDTQYF	TGTGCCAGCAGTAAAGGACAGGGGGGCGATACGCAGTATTTT
TRBV25-1	.	.	TRBJ1-2	CASFDGGNYGYTF	TGTGCCAGCTTCGACGGGGGGAACTATGGCTACACCTTC
TRBV5-4	.	.	TRBJ1-2	CASSPTGGIRGYTF	TGTGCCAGCAGTCCCACGGGGGGGATCAGGGGCTACACCTTC
TRBV19	.	.	TRBJ1-1	CASGIGGSNTEAFF	TGTGCCAGTGGTATTGGGGGCTCGAACACTGAAGCTTTCTTT